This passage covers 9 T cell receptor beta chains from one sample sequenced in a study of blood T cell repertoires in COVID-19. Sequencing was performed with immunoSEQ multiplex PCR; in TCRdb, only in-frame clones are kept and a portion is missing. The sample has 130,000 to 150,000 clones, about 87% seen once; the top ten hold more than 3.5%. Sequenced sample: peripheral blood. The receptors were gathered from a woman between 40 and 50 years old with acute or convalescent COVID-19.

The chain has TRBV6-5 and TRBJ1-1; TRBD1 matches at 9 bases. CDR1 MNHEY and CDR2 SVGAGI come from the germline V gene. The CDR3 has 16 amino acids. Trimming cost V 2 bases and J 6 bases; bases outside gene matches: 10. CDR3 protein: CASSYPGTGIGSEAFF. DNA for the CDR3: TGTGCCAGCAGTTACCCCGGGACAGGGATCGGCTCTGAAGCTTTCTTT.

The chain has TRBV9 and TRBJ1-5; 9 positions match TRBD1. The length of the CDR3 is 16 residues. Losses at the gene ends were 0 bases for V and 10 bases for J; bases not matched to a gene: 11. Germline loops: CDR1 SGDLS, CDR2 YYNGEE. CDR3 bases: TGTGCCAGCAGCGTAGGTTGGACAGGGGAATTAGGACCCCAGCATTTT. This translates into CASSVGWTGELGPQHF.

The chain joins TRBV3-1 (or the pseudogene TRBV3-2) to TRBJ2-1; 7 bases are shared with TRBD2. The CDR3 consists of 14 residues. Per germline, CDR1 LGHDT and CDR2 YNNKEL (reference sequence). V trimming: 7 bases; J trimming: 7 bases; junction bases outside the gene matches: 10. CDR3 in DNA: TGTGCCAGCACCCCGGGGGGACTGGGGAATGAGCAGTTCTTC. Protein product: CASTPGGLGNEQFF.

CDR3 loop: CASSPDRNSPLHF. CDR3 DNA sequence: TGTGCCAGCTCACCCGACAGAAATTCACCCCTCCACTTT. This chain uses TRBV18 with TRBJ1-6, with a weak D call TRBD1 (5 bases). The V and J ends lost 3 bases and 7 bases respectively, with 7 bases between them. The germline CDR1 and CDR2 sequences are KGHSH and LQKENI. The CDR3 consists of 13 residues.

The CDR3 nucleotides are TGTGCCAGCAGAAGGGACTCTAACTATGGCTACACCTTC. Amino acid sequence: CASRRDSNYGYTF. The V gene is TRBV28, the J gene TRBJ1-2; maybe TRBD1 (5 bases). V dropped 6 bases and J dropped 0 bases, with 8 bases sitting between them. There are 13 residues in the CDR3. Per germline, CDR1 MDHEN and CDR2 SYDVKM.

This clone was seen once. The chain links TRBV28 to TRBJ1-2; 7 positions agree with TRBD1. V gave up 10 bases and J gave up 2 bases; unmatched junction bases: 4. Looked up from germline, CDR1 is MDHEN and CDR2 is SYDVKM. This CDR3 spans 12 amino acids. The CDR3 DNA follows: TGTGCCACCACAGGGGCAAACTATGGCTACACCTTC. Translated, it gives CATTGANYGYTF.

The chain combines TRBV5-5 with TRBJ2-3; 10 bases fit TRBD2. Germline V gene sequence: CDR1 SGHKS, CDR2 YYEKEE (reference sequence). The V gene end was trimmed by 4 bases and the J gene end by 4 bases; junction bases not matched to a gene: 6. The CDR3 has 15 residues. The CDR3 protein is CASSRSGGAADTQYF. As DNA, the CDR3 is TGTGCCAGCAGCCGAAGCGGGGGGGCAGCAGATACGCAGTATTTT.

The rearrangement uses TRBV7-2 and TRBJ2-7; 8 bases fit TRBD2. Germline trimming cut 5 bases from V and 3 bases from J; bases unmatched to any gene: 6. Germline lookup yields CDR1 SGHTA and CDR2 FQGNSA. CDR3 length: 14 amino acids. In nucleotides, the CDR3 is TGTGCCAGCAGCAATAGCGGGGACCTCTACGAGCAGTACTTC. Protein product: CASSNSGDLYEQYF.

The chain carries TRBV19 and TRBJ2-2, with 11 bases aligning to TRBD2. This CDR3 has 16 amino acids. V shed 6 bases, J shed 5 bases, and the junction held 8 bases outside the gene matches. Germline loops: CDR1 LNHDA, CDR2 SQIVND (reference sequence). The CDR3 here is CASSPRGTSGTGELFF. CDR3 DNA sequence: TGTGCCAGTAGCCCCAGGGGGACTAGCGGAACCGGGGAGCTGTTTTTT.